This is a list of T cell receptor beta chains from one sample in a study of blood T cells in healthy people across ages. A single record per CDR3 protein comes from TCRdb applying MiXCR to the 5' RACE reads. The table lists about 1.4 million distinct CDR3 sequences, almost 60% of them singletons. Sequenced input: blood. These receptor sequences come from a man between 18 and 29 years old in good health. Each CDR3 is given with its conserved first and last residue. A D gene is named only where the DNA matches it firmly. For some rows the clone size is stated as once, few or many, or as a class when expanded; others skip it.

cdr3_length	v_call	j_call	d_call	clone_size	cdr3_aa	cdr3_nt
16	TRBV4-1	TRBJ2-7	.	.	CASSQVGGSRIYEQYF	TGCGCCAGCAGCCAAGTTGGCGGGTCCAGAATCTACGAGCAGTACTTC
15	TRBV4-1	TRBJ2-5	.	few	CASSQDVMGEETQYF	TGCGCCAGCAGCCAAGATGTCATGGGCGAAGAGACCCAGTACTTC
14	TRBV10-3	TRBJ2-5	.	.	CAISESRAWETQYF	TGTGCCATCAGTGAGTCCCGGGCATGGGAGACCCAGTACTTC
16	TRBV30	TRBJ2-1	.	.	CAWSVPTAQGYNEQFF	TGTGCCTGGAGTGTACCCACGGCACAGGGCTACAATGAGCAGTTCTTC
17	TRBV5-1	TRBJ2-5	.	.	CTSSLSPAGLGQETQYF	TGCACCAGCAGCCTCTCTCCAGCAGGGTTAGGCCAGGAGACCCAGTACTTC
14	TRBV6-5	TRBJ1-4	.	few	CAIGRGLTNEKLFF	TGTGCCATCGGTCGGGGATTGACTAATGAAAAACTGTTTTTT
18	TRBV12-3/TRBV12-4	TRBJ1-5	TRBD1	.	CASSLWDRGRWIPQPQHF	TGTGCCAGCAGTTTGTGGGACAGGGGGCGATGGATCCCTCAGCCCCAGCATTTT
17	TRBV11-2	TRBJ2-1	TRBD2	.	CASSPPPGLAGYNEQFF	TGTGCCAGCAGCCCCCCACCGGGACTAGCGGGGTACAATGAGCAGTTCTTC
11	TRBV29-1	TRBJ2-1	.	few	CSVVGDFEQFF	TGCAGCGTTGTGGGAGATTTTGAGCAGTTCTTC
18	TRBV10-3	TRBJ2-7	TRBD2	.	CAISGPGLAGGYSYEQYF	TGTGCCATCAGTGGGCCGGGACTAGCGGGAGGGTACTCCTACGAGCAGTACTTC
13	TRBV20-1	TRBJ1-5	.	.	CSASSFGDQPQHF	TGCAGTGCCAGCAGCTTCGGGGATCAGCCCCAGCATTTT
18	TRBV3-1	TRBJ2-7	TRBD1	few	CASSQVVIRTGSSYEQYF	TGTGCCAGCAGCCAAGTCGTGATACGGACAGGGTCCTCCTACGAGCAGTACTTC
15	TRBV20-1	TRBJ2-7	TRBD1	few	CSARKSRDRDDEQYF	TGCAGTGCTAGAAAGTCGCGAGACAGGGACGACGAGCAGTACTTC
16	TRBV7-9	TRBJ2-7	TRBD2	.	CASSDLGLAGGFEQYF	TGTGCCAGCAGCGACTTGGGACTAGCGGGAGGGTTCGAGCAGTACTTC
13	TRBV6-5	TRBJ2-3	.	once	CASSYSIKDTQYF	TGTGCCAGCAGTTACTCGATTAAAGATACGCAGTATTTT
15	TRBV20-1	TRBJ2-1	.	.	CSARERFSYYNEQFF	TGCAGTGCTAGAGAGAGGTTCTCGTACTACAATGAGCAGTTCTTC
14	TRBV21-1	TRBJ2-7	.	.	CASSKASLDYEQYF	TGTGCCAGCAGCAAGGCTAGCTTAGACTACGAGCAGTACTTC
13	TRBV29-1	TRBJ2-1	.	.	CSVEARGSNEQFF	TGCAGCGTTGAGGCTAGAGGGTCGAATGAGCAGTTCTTC
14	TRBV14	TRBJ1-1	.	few	CASSHWGEDTEAFF	TGTGCCAGCAGCCACTGGGGGGAAGACACTGAAGCTTTCTTT
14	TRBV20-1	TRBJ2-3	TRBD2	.	CSALSTSETDTQYF	TGCAGTGCTTTGTCGACTAGCGAAACAGATACGCAGTATTTT
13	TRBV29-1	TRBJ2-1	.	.	CSVEGLLTNEQFF	TGCAGCGTTGAGGGCTTACTAACCAACGAGCAGTTCTTC
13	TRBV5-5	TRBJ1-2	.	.	CASSPDVSYGYTF	TGTGCCAGCAGCCCCGATGTTAGCTATGGCTACACCTTC
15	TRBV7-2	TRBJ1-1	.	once	CASSLARGAVTEAFF	TGTGCCAGCAGCTTAGCGCGGGGGGCTGTGACAGAAGCTTTCTTT
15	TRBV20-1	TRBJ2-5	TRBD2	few	CSAVYSGGTTETQYF	TGCAGTGCTGTATATAGCGGGGGGACGACAGAGACCCAGTACTTC
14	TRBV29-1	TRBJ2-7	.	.	CSVVGRASSYEQYF	TGCAGCGTTGTCGGGAGAGCGTCCTCCTACGAGCAGTACTTC
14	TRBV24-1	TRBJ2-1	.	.	CATSDPDIYNEQFF	TGTGCCACCAGTGACCCCGACATTTACAATGAGCAGTTCTTC
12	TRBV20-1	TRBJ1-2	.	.	CSASKGLIGYTF	TGCAGTGCTAGCAAGGGATTAATTGGCTACACCTTC
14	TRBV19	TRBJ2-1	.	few	CASSIGPVHNEQFF	TGTGCCAGTAGTATCGGGCCAGTCCACAATGAGCAGTTCTTC
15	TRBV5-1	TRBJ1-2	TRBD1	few	CASSYTATGTHGYTF	TGCGCCAGCAGCTACACCGCGACAGGGACCCATGGCTACACCTTC